The 18 T cell receptor beta chains below all came from one sample that was sequenced in a study of T cells in Graves' hyperthyroidism and ophthalmopathy. TCR beta CDR3 region amplification was performed from RNA transcripts. A set of HTBI primers served as the primers for a first-round RT-PCR of the TCR CDR3. MiXCR, run by TCRdb on the multiplex PCR reads, gives a single entry per CDR3 protein. The repertoire consists of 300,000 to 400,000 distinct CDR3 sequences, with less than 15% occurring once and the leading ten covering 9.2%. The sequencing input was blood. These receptors all come from a woman between 18 and 30 years old with Graves' hyperthyroidism.

This clonotype has at least ten counts. The J gene is TRBJ1-5, the V gene TRBV6-2 or TRBV6-3, with a tentative D call TRBD1 (6 bases). This CDR3 is built from 15 residues. Germline V gene lookup returns CDR1 MNHEY and CDR2 SVGEGT. Trimming cost V 2 bases and J 2 bases, with 10 bases left between them. CDR3 region: CASSYGTSGNQPQHF. CDR3 coding DNA: TGTGCCAGCAGTTACGGGACATCGGGCAATCAGCCCCAGCATTTT.

This clonotype was counted a few times. The genes are TRBV24-1 and TRBJ2-1; D is uncertain. CDR1 and CDR2 (germline): KGHDR, SFDVKD. The CDR3 runs 14 residues. V lost 5 bases, J lost 0 bases, and 7 bases lay in between. CDR3 nucleotide sequence: TGTGCCACCAGTGGCGATAGCTCCTACAATGAGCAGTTCTTC. Protein: CATSGDSSYNEQFF.

This clonotype was recorded many times. The chain combines TRBV28 with TRBJ1-3, with 7 positions matching TRBD1. This CDR3 is 16 amino acids long. V was pared by 7 bases and J by 1 base, with 10 bases of the junction left unmatched. Germline V gene lookup returns CDR1 MDHEN and CDR2 SYDVKM. Here the CDR3 DNA reads TGTGCCAGCAAAGGTCAAGGGGGCGAATCTGGAAACACCATATATTTT. As protein: CASKGQGGESGNTIYF.

In nucleotides, the CDR3 is TGTGCCAGCAGTACCCTCCTGGGACAGGGGAATGAAAAACTGTTTTTT. Its protein product is CASSTLLGQGNEKLFF. V and J are TRBV27 and TRBJ1-4; 10 bases agree with TRBD1. CDR1 and CDR2 (germline): MNHEY, SMNVEV (reference sequence). The trim removed 5 bases at V and 5 bases at J, leaving 8 bases unmatched. The CDR3 contains 16 residues.

At least ten counts were recorded for this clonotype. This rearrangement joins TRBV11-3 to TRBJ1-1; D ambiguous. Germline CDR1 reads SGHNT; CDR2 reads YENEEA. The CDR3 is 13 residues long. V lost 2 bases to trimming and J lost 1 base, with 5 bases between them. CDR3 in DNA: TGTGCCAGCAGCTTAAGATGGAACACTGAAGCTTTCTTT. It encodes CASSLRWNTEAFF.

This clonotype has at least ten counts. This chain links TRBV20-1 with TRBJ2-1; TRBD2 aligns across 7 bases. Germline V gives CDR1 DFQATT, CDR2 SNEGSKA (reference sequence). The V gene end was trimmed by 5 bases and the J gene end by 0 bases; junction bases not matched to a gene: 13. This CDR3 comprises 17 residues. As DNA, the CDR3 is TGCAGTGCTCTCCGGGACTACCGAAAGAGCTCCTACAATGAGCAGTTCTTC. Its translation is CSALRDYRKSSYNEQFF.

This clonotype has at least ten counts. CDR3 amino acids: CASSSGLTNEKLFF. CDR3 DNA sequence: TGTGCCAGCAGTTCGGGGTTAACTAATGAAAAACTGTTTTTT. The gene calls are TRBV28 and TRBJ1-4; D call uncertain. The CDR3 has 14 amino acids. Per germline, CDR1 MDHEN and CDR2 SYDVKM. Trimming left V 4 bases short and J 1 base short, with 7 bases between.

There are many counts of this clonotype. The J gene is TRBJ2-3, the V gene TRBV28; D is unresolved. This CDR3 contains 15 residues. V dropped 7 bases and J dropped 2 bases, with 16 bases sitting between them. CDR1 MDHEN and CDR2 SYDVKM come from the germline V gene. This chain's CDR3 is CASIKGWGDTDTQYF. CDR3 bases: TGTGCCAGCATTAAAGGCTGGGGTGACACAGATACGCAGTATTTT.

The CDR3 bases are TGTGCCAGCAGTCCAAGCCGGGACAGGGTGGACGAGCAGTACTTC. It encodes CASSPSRDRVDEQYF. This chain links TRBV27 with TRBJ2-7; 9 bases align to TRBD1. Germline CDR1 and CDR2: MNHEY and SMNVEV (reference sequence). Germline trimming cut 5 bases from V and 5 bases from J; bases unmatched to any gene: 10. The CDR3 loop spans 15 amino acids.

There are many counts of this clonotype. Here the CDR3 reads CASSFIRILGNEQYF. CDR3 DNA: TGTGCCAGCAGTTTCATCCGTATCTTAGGTAACGAGCAGTACTTC. This chain joins TRBV28 and TRBJ2-7; D unresolved. This CDR3 spans 15 amino acids. The germline V gene encodes CDR1 MDHEN and CDR2 SYDVKM. V was clipped by 3 bases and J by 5 bases, with 17 bases between them.

Regarding this clonotype: The DNA is omitted, as the CDR3 cannot be located on it reliably, and the CDR3 follows TCRdb's listing. The chain recombines TRBV6-2 or TRBV6-3 with TRBJ2-2; the table assigns TRBD2, which was not confirmed against the DNA. Germline CDR1 MNHEY, CDR2 SVGEGT. The CDR3 is 23 residues long, ends included. CDR3 region: CASSYWGRMDEQYFGPGTGELFF.

The table lists this clonotype with many counts. V usage is TRBV12-3 or TRBV12-4 and J usage is TRBJ1-6; 7 positions agree with TRBD1. This CDR3 region has 14 residues. V was clipped by 5 bases and J by 9 bases; unmatched bases: 7. The chain's CDR3 is CASSPTGPGSPLHF. DNA of the CDR3: TGTGCCAGCAGTCCGACAGGGCCTGGTTCACCCCTCCACTTT.

The rearrangement uses TRBV5-6 and TRBJ1-4; the match to TRBD1 covers 9 bases. Germline V CDR1 and CDR2: SGHDT, YYEEEE. The CDR3 has 15 residues. With 4 bases clipped from V and 8 bases from J, the junction kept 9 bases outside the gene matches. For the CDR3, the DNA is TGTGCCAGCAGCCTGGAACAGGGGGCGGACGAAAAACTGTTTTTT. It specifies CASSLEQGADEKLFF. Full variable domain (rest looked up from reference TRBV5-6 and TRBJ1-4): DAGVTQSPTHLIKTRGQQVTLRCSPKSGHDTVSWYQQALGQGPQFIFQYYEEEERQRGNFPDRFSGHQFPNYSSELNVNALLLGDSALYLCASSLEQGADEKLFFGSGTQLSVL.

This clonotype was seen only a few times. This CDR3 reads CASSQGTVSSYNEQFF. In DNA, the CDR3 is TGCGCCAGCAGCCAGGGGACAGTCAGCTCCTACAATGAGCAGTTCTTC. The chain is built from TRBV4-3 and TRBJ2-1; 7 positions agree with TRBD1. Germline trimming cut 3 bases from V and 0 bases from J; bases unmatched to any gene: 5. The V gene's germline CDR1 is LGHNA and CDR2 YSLEER. This CDR3 is 16 amino acids long.

This clonotype was seen ten or more times. V is TRBV20-1 and J is TRBJ1-2, with 8 positions matching TRBD1. V lost 5 bases and J lost 3; bases outside the gene matches: 5. Germline CDR1 reads DFQATT; CDR2 reads SNEGSKA (reference sequence). This CDR3 contains 13 residues. The chain's CDR3 is CSAHSGGDYGYTF. The CDR3, as DNA: TGCAGTGCTCACTCAGGGGGCGACTATGGCTACACCTTC.

There are many counts of this clonotype. This CDR3 is CATPGTGGANSPLHF. The CDR3 DNA reads TGTGCCACGCCTGGGACAGGGGGGGCAAATTCACCCCTCCACTTT. The chain links TRBV7-2 to TRBJ1-6; TRBD1 aligns across 11 bases. The ends lost 10 bases at V and 7 bases at J; junction bases unmatched: 9. From germline, CDR1 is SGHTA and CDR2 FQGNSA. The CDR3 totals 15 residues.

This clonotype was counted at least ten times. J is TRBJ1-1 and V is TRBV7-8; no reliable D call. Germline loops: CDR1 SGHVS, CDR2 FQNEAQ. This CDR3 is built from 13 residues. The V gene lost 2 bases and the J gene lost 6 bases, with 10 bases spanning the gap. The CDR3, as DNA: TGTGCCAGCAGCTTAAGGAATTTAGCTGAAGCTTTCTTT. Translating it yields CASSLRNLAEAFF.

This clonotype came up many times. The CDR3 loop is CASSFRGGSYNEQFF. The CDR3 DNA sequence: TGTGCCAGCAGTTTTCGGGGTGGGTCCTACAATGAGCAGTTCTTC. V usage is TRBV12-3 or TRBV12-4 and J usage is TRBJ2-1; a possible D gene is TRBD2 (5 bases). Trimming removed 3 bases at V and 1 base at J, with 10 bases between. This CDR3 has 15 amino acids.